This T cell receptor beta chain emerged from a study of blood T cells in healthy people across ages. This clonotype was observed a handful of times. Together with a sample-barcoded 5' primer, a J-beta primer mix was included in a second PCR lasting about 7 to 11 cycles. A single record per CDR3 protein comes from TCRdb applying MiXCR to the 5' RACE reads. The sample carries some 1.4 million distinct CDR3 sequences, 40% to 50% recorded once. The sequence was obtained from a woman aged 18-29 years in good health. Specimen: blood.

CDR3 in amino acids: CSVEIGGGQPQHF. In DNA form, the CDR3 reads TGCAGCGTTGAAATCGGGGGTGGTCAGCCCCAGCATTTT. The rearrangement uses TRBV29-1 and TRBJ1-5, with D possibly matching TRBD1 (5 bases). CDR1 is SQVTM and CDR2 is ANQGSEA in the germline V gene. The CDR3 has 13 amino acids. V lost 2 bases to trimming and J lost 6 bases, with 11 bases between them.